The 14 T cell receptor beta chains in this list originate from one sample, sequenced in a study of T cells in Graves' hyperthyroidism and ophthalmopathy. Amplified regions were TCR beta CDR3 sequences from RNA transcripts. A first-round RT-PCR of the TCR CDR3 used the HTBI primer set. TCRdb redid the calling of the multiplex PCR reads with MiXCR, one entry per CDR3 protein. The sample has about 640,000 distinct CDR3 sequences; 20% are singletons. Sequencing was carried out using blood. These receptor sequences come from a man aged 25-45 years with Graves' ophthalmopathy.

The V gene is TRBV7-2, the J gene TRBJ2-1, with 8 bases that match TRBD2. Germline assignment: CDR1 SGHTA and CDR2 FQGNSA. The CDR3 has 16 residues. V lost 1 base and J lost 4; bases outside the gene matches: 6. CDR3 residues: CASSLVVSGKYNEQFF. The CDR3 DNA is TGTGCCAGCAGCTTAGTCGTTAGCGGGAAGTACAATGAGCAGTTCTTC.

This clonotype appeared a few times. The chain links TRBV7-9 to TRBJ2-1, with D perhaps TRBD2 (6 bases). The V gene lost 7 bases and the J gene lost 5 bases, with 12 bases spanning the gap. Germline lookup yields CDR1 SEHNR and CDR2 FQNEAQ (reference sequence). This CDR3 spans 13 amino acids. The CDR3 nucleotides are TGTGCCAGCATCATCTCTAGCGACAATGAGCAGTTCTTC. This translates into CASIISSDNEQFF.

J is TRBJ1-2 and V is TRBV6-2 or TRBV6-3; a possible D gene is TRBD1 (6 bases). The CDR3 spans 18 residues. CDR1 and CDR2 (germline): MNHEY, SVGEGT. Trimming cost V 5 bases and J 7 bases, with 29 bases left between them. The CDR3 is CASSRKSSTGYPLRGYTF. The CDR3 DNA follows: TGTGCCAGCAGTCGGAAGAGTTCGACAGGCTACCCGCTGCGTGGCTACACCTTC.

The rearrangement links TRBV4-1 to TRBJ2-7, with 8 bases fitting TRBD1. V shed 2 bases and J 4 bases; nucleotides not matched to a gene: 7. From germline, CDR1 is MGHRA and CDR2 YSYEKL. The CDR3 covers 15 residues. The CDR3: CASSQPGQGKYEQYF. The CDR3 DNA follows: TGCGCCAGCAGCCAACCCGGACAGGGAAAGTACGAGCAGTACTTC.

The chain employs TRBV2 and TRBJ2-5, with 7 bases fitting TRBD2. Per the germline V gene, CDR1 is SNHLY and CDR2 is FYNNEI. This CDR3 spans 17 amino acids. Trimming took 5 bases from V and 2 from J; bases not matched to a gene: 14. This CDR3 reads CASSLKGWEGRQETQYF. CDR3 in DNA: TGTGCCAGCAGTCTCAAGGGGTGGGAGGGGCGGCAAGAGACCCAGTACTTC.

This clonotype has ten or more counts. The CDR3 loop reads CASSLVGLRGGGVNEQFF. Here the CDR3 DNA reads TGTGCCAGCAGTTTAGTGGGGCTAAGAGGTGGTGGGGTCAATGAGCAGTTCTTC. V usage is TRBV12-3 or TRBV12-4 and J usage is TRBJ2-1; tentative D call: TRBD1 (5 bases). Trimming removed 1 base at V and 6 bases at J, with 22 bases between. CDR3 length: 18 residues.

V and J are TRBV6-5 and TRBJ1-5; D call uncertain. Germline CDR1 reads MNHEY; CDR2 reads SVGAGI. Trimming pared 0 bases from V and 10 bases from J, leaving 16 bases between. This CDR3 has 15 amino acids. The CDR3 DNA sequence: TGTGCCAGCAGTTACTCGGTTTCAGGCCCATACCCCCAGCATTTT. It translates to CASSYSVSGPYPQHF.

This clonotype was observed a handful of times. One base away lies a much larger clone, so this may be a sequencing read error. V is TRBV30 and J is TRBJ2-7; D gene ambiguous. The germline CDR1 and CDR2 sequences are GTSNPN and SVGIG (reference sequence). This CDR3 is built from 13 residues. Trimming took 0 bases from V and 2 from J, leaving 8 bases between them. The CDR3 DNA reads TGTGCCTGGAGTGTACGGATTCCCTACGAGCAGTACTTC. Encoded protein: CAWSVRIPYEQYF.

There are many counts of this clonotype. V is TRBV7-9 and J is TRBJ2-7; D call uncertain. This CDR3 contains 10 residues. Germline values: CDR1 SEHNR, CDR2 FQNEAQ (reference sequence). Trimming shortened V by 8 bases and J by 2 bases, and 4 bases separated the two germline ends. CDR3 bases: TGTGCCAGCGGCACCTACGAGCAGTACTTC. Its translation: CASGTYEQYF.

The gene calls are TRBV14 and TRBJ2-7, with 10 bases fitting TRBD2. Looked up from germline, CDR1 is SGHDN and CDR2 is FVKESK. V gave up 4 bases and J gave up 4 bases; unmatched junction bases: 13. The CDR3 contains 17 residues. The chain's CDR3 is CASSRDRRLAGEYEQYF. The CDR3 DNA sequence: TGTGCCAGCAGCCGGGACAGGAGGCTAGCGGGAGAGTACGAGCAGTACTTC.

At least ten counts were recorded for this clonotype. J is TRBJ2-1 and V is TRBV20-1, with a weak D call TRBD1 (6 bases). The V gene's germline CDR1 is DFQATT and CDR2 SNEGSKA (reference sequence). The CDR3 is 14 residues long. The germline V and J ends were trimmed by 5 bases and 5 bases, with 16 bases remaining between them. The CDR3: CSALDRASHNEQFF. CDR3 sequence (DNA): TGCAGTGCTCTGGACAGAGCCTCACACAATGAGCAGTTCTTC.

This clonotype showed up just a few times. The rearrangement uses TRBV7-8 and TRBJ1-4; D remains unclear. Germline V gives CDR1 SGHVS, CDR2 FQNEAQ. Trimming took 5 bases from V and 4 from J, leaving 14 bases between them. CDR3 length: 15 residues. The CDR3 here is CASSVRTAFNEKLFF. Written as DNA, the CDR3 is TGTGCCAGCAGCGTTCGGACGGCCTTTAATGAAAAACTGTTTTTT.

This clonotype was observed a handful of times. The CDR3 spells CSVDPQGDEKLFF. CDR3 DNA: TGCAGCGTTGACCCGCAGGGGGATGAAAAACTGTTTTTT. V gene TRBV29-1 combines with J gene TRBJ1-4, with TRBD1 identical over 7 bases. Trimming at V came to 3 bases and at J to 6 bases, leaving 4 bases not matched to a gene. The germline V gene has CDR1 SQVTM and CDR2 ANQGSEA. This CDR3 comprises 13 residues.

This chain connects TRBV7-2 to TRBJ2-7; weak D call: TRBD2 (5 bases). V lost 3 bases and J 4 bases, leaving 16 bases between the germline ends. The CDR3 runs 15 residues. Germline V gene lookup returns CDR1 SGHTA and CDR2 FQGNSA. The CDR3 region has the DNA TGTGCCAGCAGCTTCAGTAGTAGAGGGTTTTACGAGCAGTACTTC. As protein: CASSFSSRGFYEQYF.